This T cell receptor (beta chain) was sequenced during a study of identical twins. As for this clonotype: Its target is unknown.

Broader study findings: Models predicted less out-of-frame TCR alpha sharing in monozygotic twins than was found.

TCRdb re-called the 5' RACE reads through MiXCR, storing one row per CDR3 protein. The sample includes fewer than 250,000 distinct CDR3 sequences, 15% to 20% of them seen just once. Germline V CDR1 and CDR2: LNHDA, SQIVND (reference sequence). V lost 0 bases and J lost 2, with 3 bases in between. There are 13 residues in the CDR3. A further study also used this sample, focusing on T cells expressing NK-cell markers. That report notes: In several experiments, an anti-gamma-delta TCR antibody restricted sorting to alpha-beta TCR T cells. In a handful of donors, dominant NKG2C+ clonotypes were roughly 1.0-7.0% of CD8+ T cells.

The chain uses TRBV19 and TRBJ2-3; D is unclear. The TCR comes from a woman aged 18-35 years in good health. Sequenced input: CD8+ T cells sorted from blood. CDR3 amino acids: CASSIDLTDTQYF. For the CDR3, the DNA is TGTGCCAGTAGTATAGATCTCACAGATACGCAGTATTTT.